The next 25 T cell receptor beta chains were all read from a single sample in a study of beta chain features in type 1 diabetes. The study, taken as a whole, reports: There was a moderate but significant shortening of TCRB CDR3s in all four CD4+ subsets of Type 1 diabetes patients.

Sequencing targeted expressed TCRB transcripts, as all isolated RNA had been reverse transcribed. Produced via immunoSEQ multiplex PCR; TCRdb's table is partial and in-frame only. This table holds hundreds of thousands of clones, 13% found once. Their recognized antigens are unknown. Specimen: naive CD4+ T cells from blood. The receptors originated from a man younger than 30 with type 1 diabetes.

Regarding this clone: This sample also contains other DNA sequences that code for the same CDR3. V is TRBV6-1 and J is TRBJ2-7; a possible D gene is TRBD2 (5 bases). The V and J ends lost 3 bases and 0 bases respectively, with 9 bases between them. The CDR3 spans 14 residues. Germline CDR1 reads MNHNS; CDR2 reads SASEGT. Here the CDR3 DNA reads TGTGCCAGCAGTGAGCGAGGGAGCTCCTACGAGCAGTACTTC. It yields the protein CASSERGSSYEQYF.

This clone was seen only a few times. The same CDR3 is also encoded by other DNA sequences in this sample. This chain connects TRBV27 to TRBJ1-2, with TRBD1 matching 8 bases. CDR3 length: 13 amino acids. V gave up 2 bases and J gave up 5 bases; unmatched junction bases: 1. Germline-derived CDR1 and CDR2 are MNHEY and SMNVEV (reference sequence). CDR3 loop: CASSLRQGYGYTF. Here the CDR3 DNA reads TGTGCCAGCAGTTTACGACAGGGGTATGGCTACACCTTC.

The rearrangement uses TRBV2 and TRBJ2-2, with D maybe TRBD2 (6 bases). The CDR3 totals 16 residues. CDR1 and CDR2 (germline): SNHLY, FYNNEI. Trimming shortened V by 2 bases and J by 5 bases, and 15 bases separated the two germline ends. This CDR3 is CASSEFGGTTTGELFF. The CDR3 DNA reads TGTGCCAGCAGTGAATTCGGGGGAACGACTACCGGGGAGCTGTTTTTT.

The chain couples TRBV28 to TRBJ2-5; D tentatively reads TRBD1 or TRBD2 (5 bases each). CDR3 length: 15 residues. Germline V gene lookup returns CDR1 MDHEN and CDR2 SYDVKM. The V end lost 6 bases, the J end lost 5 bases, and 19 bases lay between the germline ends. The CDR3 DNA sequence: TGTGCCAGCAGCCTACCGGGGCCGGGAAAGGAGACCCAGTACTTC. It is translated as CASSLPGPGKETQYF.

The table lists this clone with a few counts. The rearrangement links TRBV2 to TRBJ2-5; TRBD2 matches 13 bases. Germline V gives CDR1 SNHLY, CDR2 FYNNEI. The CDR3 is 15 amino acids. Trimming at V came to 5 bases and at J to 4 bases, leaving 4 bases not matched to a gene. In DNA, the CDR3 is TGTGCCAGCAGTCCAGGACTAGCGGGGGCAGAGACCCAGTACTTC. Translating gives CASSPGLAGAETQYF.

This clone showed up just a few times. The gene calls are TRBV25-1 and TRBJ2-7; TRBD1 might be the D (6 bases). The CDR3 runs to 14 residues. Germline loops: CDR1 MGHDK, CDR2 SYGVNS. V lost 10 bases, J lost 0 bases, and 16 bases lay in between. The CDR3, as DNA: TGTGCCACCTCATGGGACACTAGCTCCTACGAGCAGTACTTC. It encodes CATSWDTSSYEQYF.

The chain employs TRBV5-1 and TRBJ2-6; 8 bases line up with TRBD1. CDR1 is SGHRS, CDR2 YFSETQ, per germline. With V trimmed by 6 bases and J by 0 bases, 8 bases remained unmatched. The CDR3 is made up of 17 amino acids. CDR3 nucleotides: TGCGCCAGCACCAAGGGGGACAGGAGCTCTGGGGCCAACGTCCTGACTTTC. Its protein is CASTKGDRSSGANVLTF.

The V call is TRBV2, the J call TRBJ2-7; 7 positions match TRBD2. The germline CDR1 and CDR2 sequences are SNHLY and FYNNEI. V dropped 5 bases and J dropped 10; count of bases not matched to a gene: 11. The CDR3 runs 13 residues. The CDR3 protein is CASSMTSPIDQYF. The CDR3 DNA reads as TGTGCCAGCAGTATGACTAGCCCCATAGACCAGTACTTC.

This clone has a handful of counts. The chain has TRBV9 and TRBJ1-4; 9 bases align to TRBD1. The J segment lost 7 bases and the V segment lost 7 bases, leaving 11 bases of the junction unmatched. Germline CDR1 reads SGDLS; CDR2 reads YYNGEE. The CDR3 is 15 residues long. The CDR3 spells CASGEQGAHFEKLFF. CDR3 DNA: TGTGCCAGCGGGGAACAGGGGGCGCATTTTGAAAAACTGTTTTTT.

This clone was seen a handful of times. The same CDR3 is also encoded by other DNA sequences in this sample. The V and J genes are TRBV27 and TRBJ2-6; D is ambiguous. Trimming took off 3 bases at V and 0 bases at J, with 6 bases between the two ends. The CDR3 length is 15 residues. Germline values: CDR1 MNHEY, CDR2 SMNVEV (reference sequence). The CDR3 DNA reads TGTGCCAGCAGTTTCGGAAGCTCTGGGGCCAACGTCCTGACTTTC. Translating gives CASSFGSSGANVLTF. Variable domain in full (rest from reference TRBV27 and TRBJ2-6): EAQVTQNPRYLITVTGKKLTVTCSQNMNHEYMSWYRQDPGLGLRQIYYSMNVEVTDKGDVPEGYKVSRKEKRNFPLILESPSPNQTSLYFCASSFGSSGANVLTFGAGSRLTVL.

A few counts support this clone. This rearrangement joins TRBV7-2 to TRBJ1-5, with D perhaps TRBD1 (5 bases). The CDR3 totals 14 residues. Germline V CDR1 and CDR2: SGHTA, FQGNSA. The V end lost 0 bases, the J end lost 7 bases, and 10 bases lay between the germline ends. The CDR3 DNA reads as TGTGCCAGCAGCTTAGCTTGGGGGGGACAGCCCCAGCATTTT. Its translation: CASSLAWGGQPQHF.

This chain uses TRBV19 with TRBJ2-3; D perhaps matches TRBD1 (5 bases). The V end lost 2 bases, the J end lost 0 bases, and 12 bases lay between the germline ends. The CDR3 is 16 residues long. The V gene's germline CDR1 is LNHDA and CDR2 SQIVND (reference sequence). CDR3 sequence (DNA): TGTGCCAGTAGTATACGGGCAGGGCTCAGCACAGATACGCAGTATTTT. Translated, it gives CASSIRAGLSTDTQYF. Full variable domain (remainder filled in from reference TRBV19 and TRBJ2-3): DGGITQSPKYLFRKEGQNVTLSCEQNLNHDAMYWYRQDPGQGLRLIYYSQIVNDFQKGDIAEGYSVSREKKESFPLTVTSAQKNPTAFYLCASSIRAGLSTDTQYFGPGTRLTVL.

The rearrangement links TRBV7-2 to TRBJ1-1; no reliable D call. Germline CDR1 is SGHTA and CDR2 is FQGNSA. Trimming took 4 bases from V and 7 from J, leaving 10 bases between them. The CDR3 extends over 12 amino acids. The CDR3 bases are TGTGCCAGCAGCTCCAGCCAGATTGAAGCTTTCTTT. Residues: CASSSSQIEAFF. Complete variable domain (other parts from reference TRBV7-2 and TRBJ1-1): GAGVSQSPSNKVTEKGKDVELRCDPISGHTALYWYRQSLGQGLEFLIYFQGNSAPDKSGLPSDRFSAERTGGSVSTLTIQRTQQEDSAVYLCASSSSQIEAFFGQGTRLTVV.

The rearrangement links TRBV7-9 to TRBJ2-2; 9 positions agree with TRBD1. Germline CDR1 SEHNR, CDR2 FQNEAQ (reference sequence). CDR3 size: 16 residues. V lost 5 bases, J lost 5 bases, and 9 bases stayed unmatched. As DNA, the CDR3 is TGTGCCAGCAGCAAACCGGGACAGGGAGAAACCGGGGAGCTGTTTTTT. Protein: CASSKPGQGETGELFF.

The rearrangement uses TRBV5-4 and TRBJ2-3; TRBD1 is a possible D gene (6 bases). Trimming cost V 5 bases and J 2 bases, with 18 bases left between them. Germline CDR1 SGHNT, CDR2 YYREEE (reference sequence). The CDR3 is 16 amino acids. The CDR3 coding sequence is TGTGCCAGCAGGTTCCCCGGACAGTCTTCCACAGATACGCAGTATTTT. Translated: CASRFPGQSSTDTQYF.

This clone was seen just once. The DNA for the CDR3 is TGTGCCAGCAGTGAAGGTATCCAAGAGACCCAGTACTTC. It translates to CASSEGIQETQYF. This sequence joins TRBV2 and TRBJ2-5; no clear D gene. There are 13 residues in the CDR3. Per the germline V gene, CDR1 is SNHLY and CDR2 is FYNNEI. Trimming removed 1 base at V and 1 base at J, with 4 bases between.

The V gene is TRBV5-1, the J gene TRBJ2-2; unclear D gene. V was clipped by 3 bases and J by 3 bases, with 6 bases between them. The CDR3 covers 13 residues. The germline gives CDR1 SGHRS, CDR2 YFSETQ. DNA for the CDR3: TGCGCCAGCAGCTCCCAAGACACCGGGGAGCTGTTTTTT. This gives the protein CASSSQDTGELFF. Full variable domain (rest looked up from reference TRBV5-1 and TRBJ2-2): KAGVTQTPRYLIKTRGQQVTLSCSPISGHRSVSWYQQTPGQGLQFLFEYFSETQRNKGNFPGRFSGRQFSNSRSEMNVSTLELGDSALYLCASSSQDTGELFFGEGSRLTVL.

The rearrangement links TRBV30 to TRBJ1-5, with a possible D match to TRBD1 (6 bases). The V gene lost 4 bases and the J gene lost 3 bases, with 13 bases spanning the gap. The CDR3 is made up of 14 amino acids. The germline gives CDR1 GTSNPN, CDR2 SVGIG (reference sequence). The CDR3 is CAWTPGTINQPQHF. Written as DNA, the CDR3 is TGTGCCTGGACTCCCGGGACAATCAATCAGCCCCAGCATTTT.

This chain joins TRBV27 and TRBJ2-2; no reliable D call. Germline values: CDR1 MNHEY, CDR2 SMNVEV (reference sequence). V was cut by 6 bases and J by 6 bases, with 14 bases left in between. This CDR3 comprises 14 residues. The CDR3 spells CASSKGRAAGELFF. The CDR3, as DNA: TGTGCCAGCAGCAAAGGTCGAGCAGCCGGGGAGCTGTTTTTT.

This clone was detected only a few times. The chain combines TRBV13 with TRBJ2-6, with TRBD1 identical over 7 bases. Germline CDR1 reads PRHDT; CDR2 reads FYEKMQ (reference sequence). V was pared by 4 bases and J by 0 bases, with 9 bases of the junction left unmatched. The CDR3 runs to 18 residues. The CDR3 reads CASSYDRAYHSGANVLTF. DNA of the CDR3: TGTGCCAGCAGCTACGACAGGGCCTACCACTCTGGGGCCAACGTCCTGACTTTC.

This clone was seen more than once but under ten times. This chain joins TRBV5-1 and TRBJ1-5; perhaps TRBD1 as D (5 bases). Germline V CDR1 and CDR2: SGHRS, YFSETQ. The CDR3 has 16 residues. V was shortened by 6 bases and J by 1 base, with 17 bases between the two germline ends. The CDR3 DNA follows: TGCGCCAGCAAAACCGATCCGGGGGTGAGCAATCAGCCCCAGCATTTT. Encoded protein: CASKTDPGVSNQPQHF.

This clone was observed a few times. V and J are TRBV15 and TRBJ2-5; D may be TRBD2 (6 bases). Trimming cost V 5 bases and J 1 base, with 14 bases left between them. This CDR3 contains 15 residues. Germline assignment: CDR1 LNHNV and CDR2 YYDKDF (reference sequence). In nucleotides, the CDR3 is TGTGCCACCAGCCAACGGGACTCCGTCCAAGAGACCCAGTACTTC. It codes for CATSQRDSVQETQYF.

V gene TRBV25-1 combines with J gene TRBJ2-2, with 7 nucleotides matching TRBD2. The CDR3 is 12 residues long. J lost 6 bases, V lost 6 bases, and 1 base had no gene match. The germline V gene has CDR1 MGHDK and CDR2 SYGVNS. CDR3 amino acids: CASRLAPGELFF. CDR3 nucleotides: TGTGCCAGCAGACTAGCGCCCGGGGAGCTGTTTTTT.

V is TRBV4-2 and J is TRBJ1-2; D not resolved. Germline CDR1 reads LGHNA; CDR2 reads YNFKEQ. Trimming pared 0 bases from V and 1 base from J, leaving 12 bases between. This CDR3 is built from 16 residues. The CDR3 spells CASSQDTVDGNYGYTF. CDR3 DNA: TGTGCCAGCAGCCAAGATACGGTAGACGGTAACTATGGCTACACCTTC.

This chain uses TRBV30 with TRBJ1-2, with a weak D call TRBD1 (5 bases). This CDR3 comprises 16 residues. Germline V CDR1 and CDR2: GTSNPN, SVGIG (reference sequence). V dropped 2 bases and J dropped 2 bases, with 18 bases sitting between them. CDR3 bases: TGTGCCTGGAGTAGTTCCGGACACCTTCGGAACTATGGCTACACCTTC. Protein product: CAWSSSGHLRNYGYTF.